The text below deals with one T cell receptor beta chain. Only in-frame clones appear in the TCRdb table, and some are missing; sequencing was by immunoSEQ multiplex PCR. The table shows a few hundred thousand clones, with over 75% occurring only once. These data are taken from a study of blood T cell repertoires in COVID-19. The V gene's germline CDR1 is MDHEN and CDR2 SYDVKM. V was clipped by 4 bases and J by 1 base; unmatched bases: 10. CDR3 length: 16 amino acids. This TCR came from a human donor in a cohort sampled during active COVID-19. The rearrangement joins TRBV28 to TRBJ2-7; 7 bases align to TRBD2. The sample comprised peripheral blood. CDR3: CASSSRGSGRSYEQYF. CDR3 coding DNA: TGTGCCAGCAGTTCCCGAGGTAGCGGGCGATCCTACGAGCAGTACTTC. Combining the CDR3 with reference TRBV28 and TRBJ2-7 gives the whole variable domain DVKVTQSSRYLVKRTGEKVFLECVQDMDHENMFWYRQDPGLGLRLIYFSYDVKMKEKGDIPEGYSVSREKKERFSLILESASTNQTSMYLCASSSRGSGRSYEQYFGPGTRLTVT.